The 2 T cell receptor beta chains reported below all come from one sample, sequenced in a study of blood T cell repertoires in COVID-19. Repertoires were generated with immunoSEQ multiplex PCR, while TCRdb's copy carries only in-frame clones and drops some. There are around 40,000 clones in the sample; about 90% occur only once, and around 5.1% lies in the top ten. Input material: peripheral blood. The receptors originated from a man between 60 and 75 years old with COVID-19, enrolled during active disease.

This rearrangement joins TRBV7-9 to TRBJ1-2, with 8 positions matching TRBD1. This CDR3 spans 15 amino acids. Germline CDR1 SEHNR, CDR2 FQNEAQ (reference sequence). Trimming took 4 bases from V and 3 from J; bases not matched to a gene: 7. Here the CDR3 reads CASSSQGQGDYGYTF. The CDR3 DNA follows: TGTGCCAGCAGCTCTCAAGGACAGGGTGACTATGGCTACACCTTC.

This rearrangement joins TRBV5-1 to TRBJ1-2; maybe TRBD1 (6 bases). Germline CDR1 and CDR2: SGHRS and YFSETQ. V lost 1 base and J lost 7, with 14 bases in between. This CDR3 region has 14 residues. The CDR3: CASSLSQGLGGYTF. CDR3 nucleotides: TGCGCCAGCAGCTTGTCGCAGGGGCTGGGTGGCTACACCTTC.